The entry below gives a single T cell receptor beta chain sequence along with its context. The data derive from a study of blood T cell repertoires in COVID-19. Background on the study: The cDNA or gDNA used as material had been derived from T cells, B-cell-depleted T cells, or PBMCs.

The CDR3 totals 13 residues. Trimming took 9 bases from V and 3 from J, leaving 12 bases between them. Profiling relied on immunoSEQ multiplex PCR, and the TCRdb table lists in-frame clones only, not all of them. The sample has approximately 290,000 clones, about 80% seen once. The sequenced material came from peripheral blood. The sequence derives from a person in their 70s with COVID-19, enrolled during active disease. The rearrangement links TRBV12-3 or TRBV12-4 to TRBJ1-5; no clear D gene. The CDR3 sequence: CASGVVVNQPQHF. The CDR3 DNA reads TGTGCCAGTGGAGTGGTCGTCAATCAGCCCCAGCATTTT.